This T cell receptor beta chain was obtained from a study of brain T cells in children with intractable seizures. The study's findings and limits: Patients' HCMV serostatus was unknown; virus specificity rests on CDR3 similarity alone.

The table came from immunoSEQ multiplex PCR; TCRdb's copy has only in-frame clones and leaves some out. The repertoire holds over 95,000 clones, with roughly 94% as singletons. Worth noting for this clone: Its target is not known.

V was cut by 1 base and J by 3 bases, with 12 bases left in between. The CDR3 sequence is 15 residues long. Germline V gene sequence: CDR1 SGHVS, CDR2 FNYEAQ. Sequencing was limited to surgery cases with top T cell transcript signatures in brain tissue. Before surgery, patients took at least one anti-epileptic drug. The receptor's source is a boy younger than two with hemimegalencephaly and intractable seizures. This sequence joins TRBV7-6 and TRBJ1-1; a weak D match, TRBD1 (5 bases). The input for sequencing was peripheral blood, taken at surgery. The CDR3, as DNA: TGTGCCAGCAGCTTAGAGTCCTCGGGGGACACTGAAGCTTTCTTT. It translates to CASSLESSGDTEAFF.